The 23 T cell receptor beta chains below were found in one sample sequenced in a study of T-cell reconstitution after alpha-beta-depleted transplantation in children (dated by TCRdb to the mid-2010s). This specimen's treatment or condition label, per the study, means: allogeneic hematopoietic cell transplantation with graft depleted of TCRalphabeta T cells and CD19 B cells. Preparation of the library involved PCR. TCRdb lists the instrument as Illumina HiSeq 2500. To normalize quantification of the TCRbeta repertoire, the TCR libraries were built with molecular barcoding that relied on unique molecular identifiers. TCRdb trimmed public reads at Q25 via fastp, called clones via MiXCR and kept in-frame beta chains. Each entry is one CDR3 protein sequence, shown with its most common DNA and genes. Across this sample there are about 420,000 distinct CDR3 sequences, with roughly 15% seen only once. The top ten constitute around 30% of the sample.

The sequencing here drew on PBMCs, mostly from graft donor cells, taken 360 days after TCRalphabeta/CD19-depleted stem cell transplant. The receptors were gathered from a boy under two years old who had a stem cell transplant for Wiskott-Aldrich syndrome, so the T cells may come from the graft donor.

The V gene is TRBV29-1, the J gene TRBJ1-1, with D perhaps TRBD1 (6 bases). Per the germline V gene, CDR1 is SQVTM and CDR2 is ANQGSEA. V was shortened by 5 bases and J by 0 bases, with 13 bases between the two germline ends. This CDR3 has 14 residues. This CDR3 is CSVSPNRVNTEAFF. For the CDR3, the DNA is TGCAGCGTTTCCCCTAACAGGGTGAACACTGAAGCTTTCTTT.

The genes are TRBV27 and TRBJ2-1, with a weak D call TRBD2 (6 bases). Trimming stripped 7 bases from V and 0 bases from J, with 16 bases between. The CDR3 loop spans 16 amino acids. Germline V gene sequence: CDR1 MNHEY, CDR2 SMNVEV (reference sequence). This CDR3 is CASTFRAGNSYNEQFF. For the CDR3, the DNA is TGTGCCAGCACTTTTAGGGCGGGGAACTCCTACAATGAGCAGTTCTTC.

This chain connects TRBV6-5 to TRBJ2-1; D might be TRBD1 (7 bases). Germline V lookup: CDR1 MNHEY, CDR2 SVGAGI. V was clipped by 4 bases and J by 6 bases, with 13 bases between them. There are 14 residues in the CDR3. The CDR3 sequence is CASSFWQGGNEQFF. In DNA, the CDR3 is TGTGCCAGCAGTTTCTGGCAGGGGGGCAATGAGCAGTTCTTC.

V gene TRBV20-1 combines with J gene TRBJ1-2, with D possibly being TRBD1 (6 bases). Germline V gene lookup returns CDR1 DFQATT and CDR2 SNEGSKA (reference sequence). The CDR3 loop spans 13 amino acids. The ends were cut back, 6 bases at V and 6 bases at J, with 17 bases in the middle. CDR3 nucleotides: TGCAGTGCCAGAATCATCTCAGGGGATGGCTACACCTTC. Protein product: CSARIISGDGYTF.

The chain employs TRBV24-1 and TRBJ2-1; no firm D call. Germline CDR1 is KGHDR and CDR2 is SFDVKD. CDR3 size: 17 residues. Trimming took 2 bases from V and 5 from J, leaving 18 bases between them. Written as DNA, the CDR3 is TGTGCCACCAGTGATTCCCGGACCCGCGTACAACACAATGAGCAGTTCTTC. It is translated as CATSDSRTRVQHNEQFF.

The chain employs TRBV5-1 and TRBJ2-6; D not resolved. The CDR3 consists of 15 residues. Looked up from germline, CDR1 is SGHRS and CDR2 is YFSETQ. V was pared by 0 bases and J by 0 bases, with 4 bases between. The chain's CDR3 is CASSLVLSGANVLTF. In DNA form, the CDR3 reads TGCGCCAGCAGCTTGGTTCTCTCTGGGGCCAACGTCCTGACTTTC.

This clonotype was recorded a few times. The J gene is TRBJ2-1, the V gene TRBV29-1, with 11 bases that match TRBD2. The CDR3 covers 16 residues. The V gene's germline CDR1 is SQVTM and CDR2 ANQGSEA. V lost 6 bases, J lost 4 bases, and 11 bases stayed unmatched. Here the CDR3 reads CSVFPSSGRTYNEQFF. CDR3 coding DNA: TGCAGCGTCTTTCCCTCTAGCGGGAGGACTTACAATGAGCAGTTCTTC.

The chain employs TRBV12-3 or TRBV12-4 and TRBJ1-1, with D possibly being TRBD1 (6 bases). CDR3 length: 14 residues. Trimming left V 0 bases short and J 11 bases short, with 16 bases between. CDR3 loop: CASSLAGQAQGAFF. CDR3 coding DNA: TGTGCCAGCAGTTTAGCAGGGCAGGCTCAGGGGGCTTTCTTT.

This sequence joins TRBV9 and TRBJ2-5, with TRBD2 matching over 9 bases. With V trimmed by 6 bases and J by 1 base, 7 bases remained unmatched. The CDR3 consists of 15 residues. The germline gives CDR1 SGDLS, CDR2 YYNGEE. CDR3 nucleotides: TGTGCCAGCACTCGGACTAGCGAGTCCCAAGAGACCCAGTACTTC. Its protein is CASTRTSESQETQYF.

The table lists this clonotype with a few counts. The V and J genes are TRBV15 and TRBJ2-7; unclear D gene. The V and J ends lost 6 bases and 7 bases respectively, with 22 bases between them. The CDR3 covers 15 residues. Looked up from germline, CDR1 is LNHNV and CDR2 is YYDKDF (reference sequence). CDR3 in DNA: TGTGCCACCAGTGTTAACCTCCTAAACCCAAGGGAGCAGTACTTC. Protein: CATSVNLLNPREQYF.

A few counts support this clonotype. This chain links TRBV4-3 with TRBJ2-2; weak D call: TRBD2 (5 bases). The CDR3 consists of 14 residues. The V gene lost 4 bases and the J gene lost 3 bases, with 9 bases spanning the gap. Per the germline V gene, CDR1 is LGHNA and CDR2 is YSLEER. CDR3 DNA: TGCGCCAGCAGCCGCGGGTGGTACACCGGGGAGCTGTTTTTT. Translation gives CASSRGWYTGELFF.

The V and J genes are TRBV24-1 and TRBJ1-2, with unresolved D. The V gene lost 1 base and the J gene lost 2 bases, with 7 bases spanning the gap. The germline gives CDR1 KGHDR, CDR2 SFDVKD. This CDR3 region has 14 residues. This chain's CDR3 is CATSDLGSNYGYTF. The CDR3 DNA is TGTGCCACCAGTGATTTAGGCAGCAACTATGGCTACACCTTC.

The sample holds a few counts of this clonotype. The chain employs TRBV7-9 and TRBJ2-7; TRBD1 aligns across 9 bases. The germline CDR1 and CDR2 sequences are SEHNR and FQNEAQ (reference sequence). CDR3 size: 16 residues. The V and J ends lost 5 bases and 1 base, in that order; junction bases with no gene match: 9. The CDR3 DNA reads TGTGCCAGCAGCCCAGCCCTTGGACAGGGGTCCTACGAGCAGTACTTC. Amino acid sequence: CASSPALGQGSYEQYF.

The chain is built from TRBV6-5 and TRBJ1-5, with D perhaps TRBD1 (5 bases). V lost 1 base and J 4 bases, leaving 11 bases between the germline ends. Germline assignment: CDR1 MNHEY and CDR2 SVGAGI. The CDR3 extends over 15 amino acids. This CDR3 is CASSYLAGRNQPQHF. CDR3 DNA: TGTGCCAGCAGTTACTTGGCAGGGAGGAATCAGCCCCAGCATTTT.

The V and J genes are TRBV7-9 and TRBJ2-5, with D maybe TRBD2 (6 bases). The germline V and J ends were trimmed by 1 base and 0 bases, with 12 bases remaining between them. The CDR3 is 16 residues long. CDR1 and CDR2 from the germline V gene are SEHNR and FQNEAQ (reference sequence). CDR3 amino acids: CASSLEPGEYQETQYF. The CDR3 coding sequence is TGTGCCAGCAGCTTAGAGCCGGGGGAGTACCAAGAGACCCAGTACTTC.

This clonotype has just a few counts. CDR3 coding DNA: TGTGCCAGCAGCTTAAAGCGGGACGGTTTGGCCAAAAACATTCAGTACTTC. Its protein is CASSLKRDGLAKNIQYF. The rearrangement links TRBV7-9 to TRBJ2-4; 7 nucleotides match TRBD2. The CDR3 spans 17 residues. Germline CDR1 SEHNR, CDR2 FQNEAQ (reference sequence). V lost 2 bases, J lost 1 base, and 8 bases stayed unmatched.

The chain couples TRBV29-1 to TRBJ2-3; the D call may be TRBD1 or TRBD2 (5 bases each). Germline V lookup: CDR1 SQVTM, CDR2 ANQGSEA. The CDR3 is 16 residues long. V shed 4 bases and J shed 2 bases, with 19 bases lying between them. The DNA for the CDR3 is TGCAGCGTTGCGTTCCGGCGAGGGGTCCTCACAGATACGCAGTATTTT. This codes for CSVAFRRGVLTDTQYF.

The chain is built from TRBV12-3 or TRBV12-4 and TRBJ2-7, with D unclear. The CDR3 extends over 12 amino acids. V shed 6 bases and J shed 7 bases, with 13 bases lying between them. The CDR3 nucleotides read TGTGCCAGCAGCATAGCCCGCTGGGAGCAGTACTTC. It translates to CASSIARWEQYF.

V and J are TRBV27 and TRBJ2-7, with a possible D match to TRBD2 (6 bases). The CDR3 sequence is 16 residues long. Trimming pared 0 bases from V and 1 base from J, leaving 13 bases between. Germline lookup yields CDR1 MNHEY and CDR2 SMNVEV (reference sequence). CDR3 amino acids: CASSLSSGSPSYEQYF. As DNA, the CDR3 is TGTGCCAGCAGTTTATCTAGCGGATCACCTTCCTACGAGCAGTACTTC.

V usage is TRBV12-3 or TRBV12-4 and J usage is TRBJ2-1; 9 bases match TRBD1. The CDR3 spans 16 residues. V was pared by 3 bases and J by 10 bases, with 13 bases of the junction left unmatched. The CDR3 bases are TGTGCCAGCAGTTTTGCCCGGGACAGGGAAATTTGGGAGCAGTTCTTC. Its translation: CASSFARDREIWEQFF.

DNA of the CDR3: TGTGCCAGCAGCGGACTGCCACGGGACTACGAGCAGTACTTC. This gives the protein CASSGLPRDYEQYF. This chain links TRBV3-1 with TRBJ2-7, with a weak D call TRBD2 (5 bases). The CDR3 contains 14 residues. Trimming removed 5 bases at V and 3 bases at J, with 14 bases between. The germline gives CDR1 LGHDT, CDR2 YNNKEL (reference sequence).

The J gene is TRBJ2-7, the V gene TRBV6-5; D is uncertain. Germline loops: CDR1 MNHEY, CDR2 SVGAGI. The V and J ends lost 0 bases and 4 bases respectively, with 7 bases between them. The CDR3 is made up of 13 amino acids. DNA of the CDR3: TGTGCCAGCAGTTACTCGGGTCGGTACGAGCAGTACTTC. It translates to CASSYSGRYEQYF.

This clonotype was detected a few times. V usage is TRBV6-1 and J usage is TRBJ1-1; TRBD1 aligns across 8 bases. CDR1 is MNHNS, CDR2 SASEGT, per germline. The CDR3 consists of 14 residues. With 7 bases clipped from V and 4 bases from J, the junction kept 8 bases outside the gene matches. CDR3 coding DNA: TGTGCCAGCACTAGACAGGGGATGGGCACTGAAGCTTTCTTT. It specifies CASTRQGMGTEAFF.